The T cell receptor (beta chain) described here comes from a study of identical twins. Only healthy Caucasians were included as donors. Points from the study as a whole: An excess of low generation probability was shown by twin-shared out-of-frame alpha sequences. A partial confounding effect on zero-insertion analyses could come from invariant MAIT and iNKT cells. Among monozygotic twins, out-of-frame TCR alpha sharing exceeded what models predicted.

MiXCR, run by TCRdb on the 5' RACE reads, gives a single entry per CDR3 protein. The sample has 500,000 to 700,000 distinct CDR3 sequences, 7% to 7.5% seen once. The CDR3 consists of 12 residues. V dropped 7 bases and J dropped 3; count of bases not matched to a gene: 3. This clonotype was counted only a few times. What it recognizes is unknown. These same data were also listed under a study on yellow fever vaccine responses in identical twins.

This receptor was identified in a woman in her late teens or twenties in good health. The V and J genes are TRBV12-3 or TRBV12-4 and TRBJ2-7, with 7 positions matching TRBD1. The source material was PBMCs. The CDR3 nucleotides are TGTGCCAGCAACCGGGACAGCTACGAGCAGTACTTC. Translation gives CASNRDSYEQYF.